A selection of T cell receptor beta chains follows, all from one sample in a study of blood T cell repertoires in COVID-19. Repertoires were generated with immunoSEQ multiplex PCR, while TCRdb's copy carries only in-frame clones and drops some. The sample has 250,000 or so clones, around 87% seen once. The sequenced material came from peripheral blood. The source of these receptors is a woman aged 55-70 years with COVID-19, enrolled during active disease. Each CDR3 is given with its conserved first and last residue. A D gene is named only where the DNA matches it firmly.

CDR3: CASRPTGDGANVLTF; DNA: TGTGCCAGCAGACCGACAGGGGATGGGGCCAACGTCCTGACTTTC; D: TRBD1; J: TRBJ2-6; V: TRBV7-9
CDR3: CASTGLSNYGYTF; DNA: TGTGCCAGTACGGGACTCTCGAACTATGGCTACACCTTC; D: NA; J: TRBJ1-2; V: TRBV19
CDR3: CASSSGTLAGEKQYF; DNA: TGTGCCAGCAGTTCGGGGACTCTAGCGGGGGAAAAGCAGTACTTC; D: TRBD2; J: TRBJ2-7; V: TRBV27
CDR3: CASSYRGGFYNEQFF; DNA: TGTGCCAGCAGTTACAGGGGAGGTTTTTACAATGAGCAGTTCTTC; D: NA; J: TRBJ2-1; V: TRBV6-5
CDR3: CASSSHGGGPTGELFF; DNA: TGTGCCAGCAGCTCCCACGGAGGGGGCCCCACCGGGGAGCTGTTTTTT; D: NA; J: TRBJ2-2; V: TRBV7-8
CDR3: CASSPPIASGPGASTDTQYF; DNA: TGTGCCAGCTCACCACCGATTGCGTCAGGGCCAGGCGCAAGCACAGATACGCAGTATTTT; D: NA; J: TRBJ2-3; V: TRBV18
CDR3: CASSMQGMPNTEAFF; DNA: TGTGCCAGTAGTATGCAGGGAATGCCGAACACTGAAGCTTTCTTT; D: NA; J: TRBJ1-1; V: TRBV19
CDR3: CASSSGQNNSPLHF; DNA: TGTGCCAGCAGCTCGGGACAGAATAATTCACCCCTCCACTTT; D: TRBD1; J: TRBJ1-6; V: TRBV7-2
CDR3: CASSLGSVLRETQYF; DNA: TGTGCCAGCAGCTTAGGCAGTGTACTACGGGAGACCCAGTACTTC; D: NA; J: TRBJ2-5; V: TRBV7-2
CDR3: CASIDRGSGNTIYF; DNA: TGTGCCAGTATTGACAGGGGCTCTGGAAACACCATATATTTT; D: TRBD1; J: TRBJ1-3; V: TRBV19